The rows below give T cell receptor beta chains drawn from one sample of a study of blood T cell repertoires in COVID-19. Assay: immunoSEQ multiplex PCR; the TCRdb copy retains only in-frame clones and omits some. The sample includes fewer than 250,000 clones, around 80% of them seen just once. Sequencing was performed on peripheral blood. All receptors derive from a woman in her forties or fifties with acute or convalescent COVID-19. Both conserved end residues are part of each CDR3. Each record gives: V gene, clone size, D gene, CDR3 length, J gene, CDR3 DNA, CDR3 protein. The D gene is left open where the match is weak. Not all rows give a size; the values are once, few, many and, for expanded clones, a class.

TRBV14	-	-	15	TRBJ1-2	TGTGCCAGCAGGGGGCAGGGGAAAAGTAAGTATGGCTACACCTTC	CASRGQGKSKYGYTF
TRBV11-2	once	-	14	TRBJ2-7	TGTGCCAGCAGCTTAGATTTCGCGAACTACGAGCAGTACTTC	CASSLDFANYEQYF
TRBV6-5	once	-	13	TRBJ1-1	TGTGCCAGCAGTTACTGGCAGAACACTGAAGCTTTCTTT	CASSYWQNTEAFF
TRBV27	-	TRBD2	13	TRBJ2-5	TGTGCCAGCTCGGGACTAGCGGAAGAGACCCAGTACTTC	CASSGLAEETQYF
TRBV24-1	-	-	13	TRBJ2-1	TGTGCCACCAGTGAGCCGACCGAGGTCGGGCAGTTCTTC	CATSEPTEVGQFF
TRBV21-1	-	-	18	TRBJ2-1	TGTGCCAGCACCCACCGGGACTCTCAGCCCGGGTATCGCAATGAGCAGTTCTTC	CASTHRDSQPGYRNEQFF
TRBV19	-	TRBD1	17	TRBJ2-6	TGTGCCAGTAGTATCGGACAGGGGAAATCTGGGGCCAACGTCCTGACTTTC	CASSIGQGKSGANVLTF
TRBV6-1	-	-	14	TRBJ1-2	TGTGCCAGCAGTGAAAGCAGGGGAGCATATGGCTACACCTTC	CASSESRGAYGYTF
TRBV20-1	once	TRBD2	13	TRBJ2-7	TGCAGTGCTAGTAGCGGGAGGACCTACGAGCAGTACTTC	CSASSGRTYEQYF
TRBV7-3	-	-	12	TRBJ1-3	TGTGCCAGCAGCCTCCCGGGGAACACCATATATTTT	CASSLPGNTIYF
TRBV6-2/TRBV6-3	-	TRBD2	13	TRBJ2-5	TGTGCCAGCAGTTATAAGCGGGGGGAGACCCAGTACTTC	CASSYKRGETQYF
TRBV7-9	few	TRBD2	15	TRBJ2-1	TGTGCCAGCAGCCCCCAGGGCGGGAGGAGCAATGAGCAGTTCTTC	CASSPQGGRSNEQFF
TRBV2	-	TRBD1	14	TRBJ2-2	TGTGCCAGCCGGACAGGGGAAACGACCGGGGAGCTGTTTTTT	CASRTGETTGELFF
TRBV11-2	-	TRBD1	15	TRBJ1-1	TGTGCCAGCAGCGCCCTGGGACAGAGGAACACTGAAGCTTTCTTT	CASSALGQRNTEAFF
TRBV2	few	TRBD1	14	TRBJ1-4	TGTGCCAGCAGACCCATCGGGACAGCTGAAAAACTGTTTTTT	CASRPIGTAEKLFF
TRBV7-9	-	-	16	TRBJ2-1	TGTGCCAGCAGCTTATCAAGTGGTAGCTCCTACAATGAGCAGTTCTTC	CASSLSSGSSYNEQFF
TRBV5-1	-	-	16	TRBJ2-1	TGCGCCAGCAGCTTGGATGGGGGCGGGGGAGCTGTTAGGCAGTTCTTC	CASSLDGGGGAVRQFF
TRBV9	-	-	16	TRBJ2-1	TGTGCCAGCAGCGTAGGGACAGCATCCCTTCAGAATGAGCAGTTCTTC	CASSVGTASLQNEQFF
TRBV5-4	-	TRBD2	17	TRBJ2-1	TGTGCCAGCAGCACTAAAGTAGCGGGAGTTATACACAATGAGCAGTTCTTC	CASSTKVAGVIHNEQFF
TRBV19	-	-	13	TRBJ2-5	TGTGCCAGTAGTATAGGCAGGGCAGAGACCCAGTACTTC	CASSIGRAETQYF
TRBV9	-	-	13	TRBJ1-2	TGTGCCAGCAGCCGAGACATTAACTATGGCTACACCTTC	CASSRDINYGYTF
TRBV5-6	once	TRBD2	16	TRBJ2-5	TGTGCCAGCAGCTTGGGGGGACTAGCGGGAGGGGAGACCCAGTACTTC	CASSLGGLAGGETQYF
TRBV13	-	TRBD1	13	TRBJ2-1	TGTGCCAGCAGCCCCGGACAGGCTACCCGGGAATTCTTC	CASSPGQATREFF
TRBV29-1	-	TRBD2	16	TRBJ2-7	TGCAGCGTTCGACTAGCGGGAGGGGGCCAGGGAATCGAGCAGTACTTC	CSVRLAGGGQGIEQYF
TRBV15	-	-	14	TRBJ1-2	TGTGCCACCAGCTTTCGCCGGGAGGGTAACGGCTACACCTTC	CATSFRREGNGYTF
TRBV6-5	-	-	14	TRBJ1-1	TGTGCCAGCACCCCGACAGTTACCAACACTGAAGCTTTCTTT	CASTPTVTNTEAFF
TRBV5-1	-	-	17	TRBJ2-2	TGCGCCAGCAGCCCAGTTGGGGGGGACAGGACCACCGGGGAGCTGTTTTTT	CASSPVGGDRTTGELFF
TRBV3-1/TRBV3-2	-	-	14	TRBJ2-2	TGTGCCAGCAGCCAAGCCTACAGCGGAGGGGAGCTGTTTTTT	CASSQAYSGGELFF
TRBV29-1	-	-	12	TRBJ2-1	TGCAGCGCCAGGACAAACTACAATGAGCAGTTCTTC	CSARTNYNEQFF
TRBV6-5	-	-	15	TRBJ2-5	TGTGCCAGCAGTTACGGCTCAGGGGCGCGGGAGACCCAGTACTTC	CASSYGSGARETQYF
TRBV3-1/TRBV3-2	-	-	14	TRBJ1-4	TGTGCCAGCAGCCCGAGGGGGACTAATGAAAAACTGTTTTTT	CASSPRGTNEKLFF
TRBV29-1	-	TRBD1	14	TRBJ1-1	TGCAGCGTTGACGGGACAGGGGGAGAAACTGAAGCTTTCTTT	CSVDGTGGETEAFF
TRBV30	-	TRBD2	14	TRBJ2-1	TGTGCCTGGAGTCGGACTAGCGCCAGGGGTGAGCAGTTCTTC	CAWSRTSARGEQFF
TRBV28	-	-	16	TRBJ2-2	TGTGCCAGCAGTTTTAGGGCGTGGGGCGGCACCGGGGAGCTGTTTTTT	CASSFRAWGGTGELFF
TRBV2	few	TRBD1	13	TRBJ1-6	TGTGCCACCAAGGGGACAGGAGATTCACCCCTCCACTTT	CATKGTGDSPLHF
TRBV3-1/TRBV3-2	-	-	16	TRBJ1-5	TGTGCCAGCAGCCAAGGGTCGAGGGACTTAAATCAGCCCCAGCATTTT	CASSQGSRDLNQPQHF
TRBV7-6	-	-	18	TRBJ2-5	TGTGCCAGCAGCCTGAACCTCGGACAGCCCAGGGCCCAAGAGACCCAGTACTTC	CASSLNLGQPRAQETQYF
TRBV7-2	-	TRBD1	15	TRBJ1-2	TGTGCCAGCAGCTCCGGGGACAGGGTAATTGCTGGCTACACCTTC	CASSSGDRVIAGYTF
TRBV5-4	-	TRBD1	15	TRBJ2-1	TGTGCCAGCAGCTTTTCAGGGGGCCCCTACAATGAGCAGTTCTTC	CASSFSGGPYNEQFF
TRBV19	-	-	15	TRBJ1-1	TGTGCCAGTAGTTCTCCGGAGGTTATGAACACTGAAGCTTTCTTT	CASSSPEVMNTEAFF
TRBV5-1	-	TRBD2	17	TRBJ2-5	TGCGCCAGCAGCTTGGCGGTCCGGAGCGGGGGGGGAGAGACCCAGTACTTC	CASSLAVRSGGGETQYF
TRBV12-5	few	-	18	TRBJ2-2	TGTGCTAGTGGTTTGGTACTGTGGCGTCACCGAGGGGGCGGGGAGCTGTTTTTT	CASGLVLWRHRGGGELFF
TRBV10-3	-	-	14	TRBJ1-1	TGTGCCATCAGCGATCTCAGGGGTAGCACTGAAGCTTTCTTT	CAISDLRGSTEAFF
TRBV6-5	-	-	14	TRBJ1-6	TGTGCCAGCAGTACCTTTGATCGGAATTCACCCCTCCACTTT	CASSTFDRNSPLHF
TRBV10-3	-	TRBD1	14	TRBJ2-7	TGTGCCATAAGTCCGGGACAGGGGCGCTACGAGCAGTACTTC	CAISPGQGRYEQYF
TRBV5-1	few	-	13	TRBJ1-1	TGCGCCAGCAGCTTAAGCAGGGGAACTGAAGCTTTCTTT	CASSLSRGTEAFF
TRBV11-2	-	-	14	TRBJ1-1	TGTGCCAGCAGCCCCGAGAGGGAGAACACTGAAGCTTTCTTT	CASSPERENTEAFF
TRBV27	-	-	15	TRBJ2-3	TGTGCCAGCAGTTTCACTTTCTCCGCCACAGATACGCAGTATTTT	CASSFTFSATDTQYF
TRBV9	-	-	13	TRBJ1-2	TGTGCCAGCACCTTGGATACTCAGGGTGGCTACACCTTC	CASTLDTQGGYTF
TRBV24-1	-	-	14	TRBJ2-1	TGTGCCACCAGTGATTCGGACAGATACAATGAGCAGTTCTTC	CATSDSDRYNEQFF
TRBV18	-	TRBD1	15	TRBJ2-7	TGTGCCAGCTCACCAAGACAGGGCTACCCCTACGAGCAGTACTTC	CASSPRQGYPYEQYF
TRBV15	once	TRBD1	15	TRBJ2-1	TGTGCCACCAGCAGGGGACAGGGAAAGGACAATGAGCAGTTCTTC	CATSRGQGKDNEQFF
TRBV27	-	-	13	TRBJ2-7	TGTGCCAGCAGTTTATTCGTGGGACTCGAGCAGTACTTC	CASSLFVGLEQYF
TRBV6-1	few	-	12	TRBJ1-6	TGTGCCAGCAGTGAAATTCTGAGAGCCCTCCACTTT	CASSEILRALHF
TRBV18	-	-	14	TRBJ2-2	TGTGCCAGCTCACCACCAGGGAGGTCCGGGGAGCTGTTTTTT	CASSPPGRSGELFF
TRBV2	-	-	16	TRBJ2-2	TGTGCCAGCAGTAGAGCGGAGGTAGTGAACACCGGGGAGCTGTTTTTT	CASSRAEVVNTGELFF
TRBV2	-	TRBD1	14	TRBJ2-7	TGTGCCAGCAGGATTGGGACAGGGTACGACGAGCAGTACTTC	CASRIGTGYDEQYF